This T cell receptor (beta chain) is drawn from a study of T cell clonality in common variable immunodeficiency. Most patients and controls had Caucasian heritage. Study-level points and caveats: CVID subjects shared fewer TCRbeta clones than healthy controls did. Reportedly, TCR beta sequences from common variable immunodeficiency showed fewer deletions and N-nucleotide insertions.

The CDR3 has 14 residues. The V gene's germline CDR1 is SGHAT and CDR2 FQNNGV. V gave up 4 bases and J gave up 2 bases, with 10 bases separating them. This clone was picked up many times. The antigen is undetermined. The CDR3 end lies 3 residues beyond the end of the read and is filled in from the germline J gene. The data were produced by immunoSEQ multiplex PCR, yet TCRdb's version contains in-frame clones alone and is incomplete. The data show 39,000 or so clones, with none appearing a single time. The V call is TRBV11-2, the J call TRBJ2-3, with D tentatively TRBD1 (5 bases). The sequence came from a person between 18 and 75 years old in good health. The sequencing input was peripheral blood mononuclear cells. Here the CDR3 reads CASSSRAFTDTQYF. The sequenced part of the CDR3 DNA is TGTGCCAGCAGCTCCAGGGCCTTCACAGATACG. Looking up the rest from reference TRBV11-2 and TRBJ2-3 gives the full variable domain: EAGVAQSPRYKIIEKRQSVAFWCNPISGHATLYWYQQILGQGPKLLIQFQNNGVVDDSQLPKDRFSAERLKGVDSTLKIQPAKLEDSAVYLCASSSRAFTDTQYFGPGTRLTVL.